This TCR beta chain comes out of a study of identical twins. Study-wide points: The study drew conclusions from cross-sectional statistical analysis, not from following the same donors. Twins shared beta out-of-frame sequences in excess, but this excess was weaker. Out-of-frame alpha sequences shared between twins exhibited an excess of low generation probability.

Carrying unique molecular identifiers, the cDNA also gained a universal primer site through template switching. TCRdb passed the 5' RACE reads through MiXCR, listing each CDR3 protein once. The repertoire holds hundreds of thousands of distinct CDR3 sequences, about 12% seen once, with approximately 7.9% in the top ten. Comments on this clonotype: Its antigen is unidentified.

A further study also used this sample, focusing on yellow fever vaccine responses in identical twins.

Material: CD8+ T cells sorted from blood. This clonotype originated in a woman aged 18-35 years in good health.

CDR3 loop: CASSPAITGGKETQYF. The DNA of the CDR3 is TGTGCCAGCAGTCCCGCAATTACAGGGGGCAAAGAGACCCAGTACTTC. V usage is TRBV12-3 or TRBV12-4 and J usage is TRBJ2-5; 9 bases align to TRBD1. V lost 5 bases and J lost 3; bases outside the gene matches: 10. The CDR3 runs to 16 residues.